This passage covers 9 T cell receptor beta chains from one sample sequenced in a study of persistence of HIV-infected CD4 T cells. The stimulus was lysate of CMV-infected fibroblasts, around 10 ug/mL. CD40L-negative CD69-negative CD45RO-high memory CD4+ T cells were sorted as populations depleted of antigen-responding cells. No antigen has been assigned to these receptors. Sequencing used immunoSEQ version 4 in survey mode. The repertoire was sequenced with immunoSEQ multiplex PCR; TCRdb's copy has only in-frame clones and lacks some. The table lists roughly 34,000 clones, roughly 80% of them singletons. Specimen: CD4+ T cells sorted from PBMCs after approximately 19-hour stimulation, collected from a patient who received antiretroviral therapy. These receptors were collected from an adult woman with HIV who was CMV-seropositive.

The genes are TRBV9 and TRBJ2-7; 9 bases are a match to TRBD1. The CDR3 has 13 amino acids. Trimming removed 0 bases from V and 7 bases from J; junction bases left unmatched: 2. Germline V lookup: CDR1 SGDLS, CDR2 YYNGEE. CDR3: CASSVVTGGEQYF. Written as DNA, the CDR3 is TGTGCCAGCAGCGTAGTGACAGGGGGGGAGCAGTACTTC.

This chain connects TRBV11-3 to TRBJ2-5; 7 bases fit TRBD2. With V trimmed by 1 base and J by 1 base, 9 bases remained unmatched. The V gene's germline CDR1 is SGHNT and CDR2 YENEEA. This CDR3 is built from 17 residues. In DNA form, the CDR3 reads TGTGCCAGCAGCTTAGGGCTGGCTAGCGGCCGCCAAGAGACCCAGTACTTC. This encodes CASSLGLASGRQETQYF.

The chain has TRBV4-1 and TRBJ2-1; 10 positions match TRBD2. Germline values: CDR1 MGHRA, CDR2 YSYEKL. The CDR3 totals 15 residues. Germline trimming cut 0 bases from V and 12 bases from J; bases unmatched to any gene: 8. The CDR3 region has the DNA TGCGCCAGCAGCCAAGATCGGGCTAGCGGGAGTAGGCAGTTCTTC. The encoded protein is CASSQDRASGSRQFF.

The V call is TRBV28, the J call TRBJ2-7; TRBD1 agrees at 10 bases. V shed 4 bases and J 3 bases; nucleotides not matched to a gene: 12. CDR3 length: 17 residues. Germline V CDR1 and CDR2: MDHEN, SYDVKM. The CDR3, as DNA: TGTGCCAGCAGTTCTCCCCCCGGGACAGGGGCGCACTACGAGCAGTACTTC. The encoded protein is CASSSPPGTGAHYEQYF.

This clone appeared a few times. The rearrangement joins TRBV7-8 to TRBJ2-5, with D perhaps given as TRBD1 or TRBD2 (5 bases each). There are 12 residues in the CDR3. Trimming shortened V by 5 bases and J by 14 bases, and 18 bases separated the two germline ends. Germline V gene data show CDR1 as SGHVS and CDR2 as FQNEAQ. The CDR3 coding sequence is TGTGCCAGCAGCCTGATCGACAGACTAATATACTTC. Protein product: CASSLIDRLIYF.

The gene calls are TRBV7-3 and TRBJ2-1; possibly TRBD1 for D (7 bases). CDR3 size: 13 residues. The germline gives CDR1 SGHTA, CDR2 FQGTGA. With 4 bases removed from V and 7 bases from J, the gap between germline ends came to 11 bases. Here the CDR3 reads CASSSQGRNEQFF. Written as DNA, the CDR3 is TGTGCCAGCAGCTCACAGGGGAGGAATGAGCAGTTCTTC.

This CDR3 is CASNSRGGGYGYTF. The CDR3, as DNA: TGTGCCAGCAACTCCAGGGGAGGCGGCTATGGCTACACCTTC. The chain joins TRBV5-4 to TRBJ1-2; possibly TRBD1 for D (6 bases). CDR1 SGHNT and CDR2 YYREEE come from the germline V gene (reference sequence). With 6 bases removed from V and 4 bases from J, the gap between germline ends came to 16 bases. CDR3 length: 14 residues. Full variable domain (missing parts from reference TRBV5-4 and TRBJ1-2): ETGVTQSPTHLIKTRGQQVTLRCSSQSGHNTVSWYQQALGQGPQFIFQYYREEENGRGNFPPRFSGLQFPNYSSELNVNALELDDSALYLCASNSRGGGYGYTFGSGTRLTVV.

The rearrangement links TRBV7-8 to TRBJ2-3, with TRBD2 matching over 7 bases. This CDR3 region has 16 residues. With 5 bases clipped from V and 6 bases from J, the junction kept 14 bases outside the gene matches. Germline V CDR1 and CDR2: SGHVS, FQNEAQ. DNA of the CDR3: TGTGCCAGCAGCCCCTCTAGCGGCTCGGTACGGGATACGCAGTATTTT. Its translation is CASSPSSGSVRDTQYF.

The CDR3 nucleotides read TGTGCCTGGAGGGTCGGGCAGAACACTGAAGCTTTCTTT. This encodes CAWRVGQNTEAFF. V and J are TRBV30 and TRBJ1-1; no clear D. Germline CDR1 is GTSNPN and CDR2 is SVGIG (reference sequence). V was pared by 3 bases and J by 1 base, with 9 bases between. The CDR3 covers 13 residues.